The text below deals with one T cell receptor (beta chain). V lost 0 bases to trimming and J lost 6 bases, with 16 bases between them. The CDR3 has 16 residues. The V gene's germline CDR1 is SGHRS and CDR2 YFSETQ. The assay was immunoSEQ multiplex PCR, and TCRdb's table has in-frame clones only and misses some. This sample has 200,000 to 300,000 clones, with 70% to 90% found just once. This record comes from a study of blood T cell repertoires in COVID-19. All enrollees were about 18 to 95 years old and from approximately 25 US areas. The rearrangement uses TRBV5-1 and TRBJ2-1; D may be TRBD2 (5 bases). This receptor was obtained from a middle-aged woman with acute COVID-19. The sequenced sample consisted of PBMCs or T cells enriched from blood (not recorded which). CDR3 loop: CASSLGAGGPPNEQFF. For the CDR3, the DNA is TGCGCCAGCAGCTTGGGGGCGGGTGGACCCCCCAATGAGCAGTTCTTC. The full variable domain, with the rest looked up from reference TRBV5-1 and TRBJ2-1, is KAGVTQTPRYLIKTRGQQVTLSCSPISGHRSVSWYQQTPGQGLQFLFEYFSETQRNKGNFPGRFSGRQFSNSRSEMNVSTLELGDSALYLCASSLGAGGPPNEQFFGPGTRLTVL.